The 9 T cell receptor beta chains given below trace back to one sample, sequenced in a study of T cell responses to AZD1222 COVID-19 vaccine. Sequenced by immunoSEQ multiplex PCR; TCRdb stores in-frame clones only, minus some. The sample lists around 150,000 clones, roughly 84% seen once, with over 4% in the top ten. The sequences come from peripheral blood, collected on day 0 of AZD1222 vaccination. The receptors were gathered from an adult in good health.

The chain is built from TRBV14 and TRBJ2-3; TRBD2 matches at 11 bases. CDR3 length: 15 residues. Germline V gene data show CDR1 as SGHDN and CDR2 as FVKESK. With V trimmed by 1 base and J by 10 bases, 7 bases remained unmatched. CDR3 DNA: TGTGCCAGCAGCCAAGCCCTCCCTAGCGGGGGGTCGCAGTATTTT. Translation: CASSQALPSGGSQYF.

In this sample, this clone turned up a few times. The chain joins TRBV6-5 to TRBJ1-1; D is unresolved. The CDR3 covers 16 residues. Germline-derived CDR1 and CDR2 are MNHEY and SVGAGI. The V end was cut by 0 bases, the J end by 4 bases, with 15 bases between. The CDR3, as DNA: TGTGCCAGCAGTTACTCGACCGGGTTGGTCGGCACTGAAGCTTTCTTT. It codes for CASSYSTGLVGTEAFF.

V is TRBV3-1 (or the pseudogene TRBV3-2) and J is TRBJ1-1; TRBD1 might be the D (5 bases). The germline V and J ends were trimmed by 6 bases and 8 bases, with 10 bases remaining between them. Per the germline V gene, CDR1 is LGHDT and CDR2 is YNNKEL (reference sequence). The CDR3 has 11 residues. Here the CDR3 DNA reads TGTGCCAGCAGGGGGGGAGAAGAAGCTTTCTTT. Translating gives CASRGGEEAFF.

About this clone itself: Sequence at one end of the junction differs from germline and may be a read error. The chain combines TRBV4-1 with TRBJ2-1, with D perhaps TRBD1 or TRBD2 (6 bases each). This CDR3 region has 15 residues. Germline V CDR1 and CDR2: MGHRA, YSYEKL. The CDR3 DNA reads TGCGCCCGCAGCCCACGAGGGGGGCTGGACAATGAGCAGTTCTTC. Amino acid sequence: CARSPRGGLDNEQFF.

This clone was picked up a small number of times. The V gene is TRBV5-4, the J gene TRBJ1-2, with TRBD1 matching 9 bases. V shed 4 bases and J 3 bases; nucleotides not matched to a gene: 10. This CDR3 spans 16 amino acids. CDR1 SGHNT and CDR2 YYREEE come from the germline V gene (reference sequence). CDR3 sequence: CASSTDDRGRYYGYTF. CDR3 in DNA: TGTGCCAGCAGCACCGACGACAGGGGGAGGTACTATGGCTACACCTTC.

This rearrangement joins TRBV18 to TRBJ1-6; D is undetermined. CDR1 and CDR2 from the germline V gene are KGHSH and LQKENI. Trimming shortened V by 0 bases and J by 3 bases, and 0 bases separated the two germline ends. This CDR3 region has 13 residues. CDR3 sequence reads: CASSPPYNSPLHF. The DNA for the CDR3 is TGTGCCAGCTCACCACCCTATAATTCACCCCTCCACTTT.

The chain employs TRBV18 and TRBJ2-7; D perhaps matches TRBD2 (6 bases). This CDR3 spans 18 amino acids. The ends were cut back, 2 bases at V and 0 bases at J, with 20 bases in the middle. Germline lookup yields CDR1 KGHSH and CDR2 LQKENI. The DNA for the CDR3 is TGTGCCAGCTCACCAACCCCGGGGGTAGGTCCAGGCTCCTACGAGCAGTACTTC. Translated: CASSPTPGVGPGSYEQYF.

The chain uses TRBV30 and TRBJ1-1; a possible D gene is TRBD1 (5 bases). The germline gives CDR1 GTSNPN, CDR2 SVGIG (reference sequence). Trimming left V 7 bases short and J 1 base short, with 13 bases between. CDR3 length equals 13 residues. The CDR3 DNA sequence: TGTGCCTCGGGGGGGGAAGGGAACACTGAAGCTTTCTTT. As protein: CASGGEGNTEAFF.

V and J are TRBV9 and TRBJ2-1, with TRBD2 identical over 16 bases. V was clipped by 3 bases and J by 4 bases; unmatched bases: 13. The CDR3 consists of 20 residues. Germline CDR1 SGDLS, CDR2 YYNGEE. The CDR3 spells CASSATGTSGGGPLYNEQFF. The CDR3 DNA sequence: TGTGCCAGCAGCGCTACTGGGACTAGCGGGGGGGGACCTCTTTACAATGAGCAGTTCTTC. Based on the CDR3 plus reference TRBV9 and TRBJ2-1, the full variable domain is DSGVTQTPKHLITATGQRVTLRCSPRSGDLSVYWYQQSLDQGLQFLIQYYNGEERAKGNILERFSAQQFPDLHSELNLSSLELGDSALYFCASSATGTSGGGPLYNEQFFGPGTRLTVL.